This TCR beta chain was documented in a study of T cell responses to AZD1222 COVID-19 vaccine. The repertoire was sequenced with immunoSEQ multiplex PCR; TCRdb's copy has only in-frame clones and lacks some. This table holds tens of thousands of clones, nearly 80% found once. V lost 5 bases and J lost 8; bases outside the gene matches: 11. Germline V CDR1 and CDR2: MDHEN, SYDVKM. The CDR3 consists of 16 residues. This clone was observed a few times. The chain is built from TRBV28 and TRBJ1-6; TRBD1 agrees at 8 bases. Specimen: peripheral blood, collected 28 days after the second AZD1222 dose. This receptor was taken from an adult who received the AZD1222 COVID-19 vaccine. CDR3 sequence: CASSTQRQGHYSPLHF. In DNA form, the CDR3 reads TGTGCCAGCAGTACCCAAAGACAGGGGCATTATTCACCCCTCCACTTT.